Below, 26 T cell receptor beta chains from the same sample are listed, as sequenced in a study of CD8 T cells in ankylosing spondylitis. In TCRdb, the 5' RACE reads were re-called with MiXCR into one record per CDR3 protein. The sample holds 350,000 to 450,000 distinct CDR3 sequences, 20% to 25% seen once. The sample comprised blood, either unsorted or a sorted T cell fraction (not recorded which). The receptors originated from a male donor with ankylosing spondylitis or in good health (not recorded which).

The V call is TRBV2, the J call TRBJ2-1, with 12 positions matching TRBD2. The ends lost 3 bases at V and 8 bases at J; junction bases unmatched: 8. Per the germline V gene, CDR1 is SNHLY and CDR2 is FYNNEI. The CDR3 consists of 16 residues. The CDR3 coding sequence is TGTGCCAGCAGTGAGAATCGGACTAGCGGGATTGATGAGCAGTTCTTC. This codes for CASSENRTSGIDEQFF.

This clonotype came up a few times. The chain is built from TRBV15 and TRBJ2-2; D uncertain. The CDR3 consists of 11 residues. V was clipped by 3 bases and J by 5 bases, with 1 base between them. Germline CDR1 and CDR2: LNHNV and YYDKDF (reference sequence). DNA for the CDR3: TGTGCCACCAGCAGGACCGGGGAGCTGTTTTTT. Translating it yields CATSRTGELFF.

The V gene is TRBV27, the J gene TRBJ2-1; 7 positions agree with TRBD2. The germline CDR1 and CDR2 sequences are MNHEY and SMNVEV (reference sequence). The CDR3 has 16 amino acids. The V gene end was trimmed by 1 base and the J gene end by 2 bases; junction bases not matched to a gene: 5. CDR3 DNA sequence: TGTGCCAGCAGTTTATTAACGGGGGGAACCTACAATGAGCAGTTCTTC. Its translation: CASSLLTGGTYNEQFF.

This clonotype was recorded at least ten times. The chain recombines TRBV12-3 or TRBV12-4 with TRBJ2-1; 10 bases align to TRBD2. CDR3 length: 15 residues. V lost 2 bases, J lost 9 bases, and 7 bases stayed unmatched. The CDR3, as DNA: TGTGCCAGCAGTTTAAGTGGGACTAGCGTTACTGAGCAGTTCTTC. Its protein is CASSLSGTSVTEQFF.

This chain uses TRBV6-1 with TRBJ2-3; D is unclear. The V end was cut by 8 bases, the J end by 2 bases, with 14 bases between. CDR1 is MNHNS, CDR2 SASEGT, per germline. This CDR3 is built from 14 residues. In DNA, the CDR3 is TGTGCCAGCGCTACCGTGGGGTACACAGATACGCAGTATTTT. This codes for CASATVGYTDTQYF.

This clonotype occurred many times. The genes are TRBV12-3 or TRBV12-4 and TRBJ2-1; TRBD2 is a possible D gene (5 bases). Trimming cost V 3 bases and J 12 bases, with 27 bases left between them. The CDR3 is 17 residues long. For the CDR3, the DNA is TGTGCCAGCAGTTTCATATACGTGGAGGCAGCCCAAATGGGGCAGTTCTTC. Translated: CASSFIYVEAAQMGQFF.

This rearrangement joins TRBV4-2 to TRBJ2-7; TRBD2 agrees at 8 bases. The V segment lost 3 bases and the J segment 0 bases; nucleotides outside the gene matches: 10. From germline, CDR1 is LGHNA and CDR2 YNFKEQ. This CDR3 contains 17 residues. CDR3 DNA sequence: TGTGCCAGCAGCCACCCCACGGGGGGGACTAGCTCCTACGAGCAGTACTTC. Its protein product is CASSHPTGGTSSYEQYF.

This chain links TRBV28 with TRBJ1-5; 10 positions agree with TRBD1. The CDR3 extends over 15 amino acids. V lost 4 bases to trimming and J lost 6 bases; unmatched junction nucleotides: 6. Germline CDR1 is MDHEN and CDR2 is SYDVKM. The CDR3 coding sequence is TGTGCCAGCAGTTCCAGGACAGGGGGGGTTCAGCCCCAGCATTTT. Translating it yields CASSSRTGGVQPQHF.

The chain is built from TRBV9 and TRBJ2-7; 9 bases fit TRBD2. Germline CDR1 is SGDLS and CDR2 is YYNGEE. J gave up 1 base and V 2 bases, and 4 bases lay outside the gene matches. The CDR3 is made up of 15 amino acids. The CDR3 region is CASSVGTSSSYEQYF. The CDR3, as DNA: TGTGCCAGCAGCGTCGGGACTAGCAGTTCCTACGAGCAGTACTTC.

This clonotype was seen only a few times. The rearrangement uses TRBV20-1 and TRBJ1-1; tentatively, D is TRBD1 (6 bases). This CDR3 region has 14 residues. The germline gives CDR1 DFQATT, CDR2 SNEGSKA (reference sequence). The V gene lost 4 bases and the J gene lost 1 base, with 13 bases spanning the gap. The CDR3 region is CSATYRDGNTEAFF. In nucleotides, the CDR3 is TGCAGTGCTACATACAGGGATGGGAACACTGAAGCTTTCTTT.

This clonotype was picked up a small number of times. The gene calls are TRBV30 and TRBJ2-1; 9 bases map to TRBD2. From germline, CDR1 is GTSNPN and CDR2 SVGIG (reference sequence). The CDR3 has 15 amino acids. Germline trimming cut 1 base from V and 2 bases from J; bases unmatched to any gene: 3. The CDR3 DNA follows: TGTGCCTGGAGTGGGGCTAGCGGGGCCTACAATGAGCAGTTCTTC. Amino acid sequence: CAWSGASGAYNEQFF. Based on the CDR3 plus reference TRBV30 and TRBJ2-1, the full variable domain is SQTIHQWPATLVQPVGSPLSLECTVEGTSNPNLYWYRQAAGRGLQLLFYSVGIGQISSEVPQNLSASRPQDRQFILSSKKLLLSDSGFYLCAWSGASGAYNEQFFGPGTRLTVL.

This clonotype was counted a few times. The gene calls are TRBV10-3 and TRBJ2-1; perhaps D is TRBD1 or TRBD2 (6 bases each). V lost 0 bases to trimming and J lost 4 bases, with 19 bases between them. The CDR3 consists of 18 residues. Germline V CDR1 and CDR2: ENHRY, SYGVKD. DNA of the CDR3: TGTGCCATCAGTGAGTCGATGGGGGGCTCCGCAGGGTACAATGAGCAGTTCTTC. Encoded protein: CAISESMGGSAGYNEQFF.

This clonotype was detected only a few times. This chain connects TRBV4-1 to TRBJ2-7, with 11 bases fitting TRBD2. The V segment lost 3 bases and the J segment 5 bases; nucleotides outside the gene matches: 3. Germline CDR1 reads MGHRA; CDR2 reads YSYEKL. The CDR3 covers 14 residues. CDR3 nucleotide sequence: TGCGCCAGCAGCCAGTTGGGACTAGCGGACGAGCAGTACTTC. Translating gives CASSQLGLADEQYF.

The CDR3 bases are TGTGCCAGCAGCTTAGGATGGGCAGGGCAAGAGACCCAGTACTTC. This translates into CASSLGWAGQETQYF. The chain recombines TRBV7-6 with TRBJ2-5; the D gene is possibly TRBD1 (5 bases). The germline V gene has CDR1 SGHVS and CDR2 FNYEAQ. V was clipped by 1 base and J by 2 bases, with 11 bases between them. The CDR3 length is 15 residues.

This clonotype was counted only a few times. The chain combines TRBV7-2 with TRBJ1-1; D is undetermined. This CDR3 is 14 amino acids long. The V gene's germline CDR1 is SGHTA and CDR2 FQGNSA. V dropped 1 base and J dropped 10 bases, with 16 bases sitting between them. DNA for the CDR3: TGTGCCAGCAGCTTAGAAGCCCAAGCCCAACCAGCTTTCTTT. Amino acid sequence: CASSLEAQAQPAFF.

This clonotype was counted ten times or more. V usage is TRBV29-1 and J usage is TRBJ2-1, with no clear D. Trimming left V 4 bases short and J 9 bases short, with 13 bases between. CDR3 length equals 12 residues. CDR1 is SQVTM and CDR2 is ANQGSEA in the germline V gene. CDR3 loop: CSVAPGPGEQFF. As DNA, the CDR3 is TGCAGCGTTGCGCCGGGTCCCGGTGAGCAGTTCTTC.

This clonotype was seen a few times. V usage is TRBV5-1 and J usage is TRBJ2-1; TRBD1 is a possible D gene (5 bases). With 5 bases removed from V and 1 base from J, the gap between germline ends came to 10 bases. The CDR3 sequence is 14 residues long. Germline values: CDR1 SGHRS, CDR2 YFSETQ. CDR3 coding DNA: TGCGCCAGCAGTCCAGGGTTGTCCTACAATGAGCAGTTCTTC. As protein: CASSPGLSYNEQFF.

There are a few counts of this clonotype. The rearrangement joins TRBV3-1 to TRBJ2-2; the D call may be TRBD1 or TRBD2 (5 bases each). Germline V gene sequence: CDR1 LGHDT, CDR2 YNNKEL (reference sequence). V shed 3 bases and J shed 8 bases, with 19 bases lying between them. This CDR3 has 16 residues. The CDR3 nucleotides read TGTGCCAGCAGCCAGCGTCGGGACGCGAGCTGGGGGGAGCTGTTTTTT. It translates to CASSQRRDASWGELFF. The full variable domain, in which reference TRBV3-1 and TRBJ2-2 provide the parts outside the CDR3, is DTAVSQTPKYLVTQMGNDKSIKCEQNLGHDTMYWYKQDSKKFLKIMFSYNNKELIINETVPNRFSPKSPDKAHLNLHINSLELGDSAVYFCASSQRRDASWGELFFGEGSRLTVL.

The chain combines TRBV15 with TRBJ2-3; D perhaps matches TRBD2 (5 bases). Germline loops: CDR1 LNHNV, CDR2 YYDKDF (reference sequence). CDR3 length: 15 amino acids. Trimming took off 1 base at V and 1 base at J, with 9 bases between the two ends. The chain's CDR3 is CATSRVQEGTDTQYF. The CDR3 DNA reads TGTGCCACCAGCAGAGTGCAGGAGGGCACAGATACGCAGTATTTT.

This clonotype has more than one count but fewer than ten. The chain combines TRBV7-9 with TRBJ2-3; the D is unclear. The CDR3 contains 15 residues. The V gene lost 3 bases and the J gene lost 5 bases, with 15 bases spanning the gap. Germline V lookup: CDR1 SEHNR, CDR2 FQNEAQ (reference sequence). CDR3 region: CASSFDLNPQDTQYF. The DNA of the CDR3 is TGTGCCAGCAGCTTTGACCTAAACCCGCAAGATACGCAGTATTTT.

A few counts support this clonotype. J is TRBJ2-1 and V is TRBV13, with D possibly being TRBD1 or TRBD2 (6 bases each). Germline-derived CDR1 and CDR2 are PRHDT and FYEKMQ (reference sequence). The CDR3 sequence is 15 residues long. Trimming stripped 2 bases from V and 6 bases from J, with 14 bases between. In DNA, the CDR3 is TGTGCCAGCAGCTTATCGGGGGCCGTACCCAATGAGCAGTTCTTC. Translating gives CASSLSGAVPNEQFF.

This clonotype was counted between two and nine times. The CDR3 DNA reads as TGCGCCAGCAGCTTGGTCCGGCAGACTGAAGCTTTCTTT. Amino acids: CASSLVRQTEAFF. V and J are TRBV5-1 and TRBJ1-1; D ambiguous. V dropped 0 bases and J dropped 5 bases, with 8 bases sitting between them. Germline values: CDR1 SGHRS, CDR2 YFSETQ. This CDR3 region has 13 residues.

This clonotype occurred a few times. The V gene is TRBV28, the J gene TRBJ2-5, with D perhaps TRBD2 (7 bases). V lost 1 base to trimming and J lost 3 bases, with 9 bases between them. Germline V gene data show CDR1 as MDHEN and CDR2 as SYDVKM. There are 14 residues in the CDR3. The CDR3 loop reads CASSLSGGEETQYF. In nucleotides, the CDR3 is TGTGCCAGCAGTTTATCGGGGGGCGAAGAGACCCAGTACTTC.

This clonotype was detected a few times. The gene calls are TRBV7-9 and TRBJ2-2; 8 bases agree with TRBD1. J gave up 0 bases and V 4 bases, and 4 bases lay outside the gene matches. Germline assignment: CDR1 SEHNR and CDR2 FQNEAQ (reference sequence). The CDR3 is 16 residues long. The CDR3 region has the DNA TGTGCCAGCAGCTCGCCGGGACAGGCGAACACCGGGGAGCTGTTTTTT. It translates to CASSSPGQANTGELFF.

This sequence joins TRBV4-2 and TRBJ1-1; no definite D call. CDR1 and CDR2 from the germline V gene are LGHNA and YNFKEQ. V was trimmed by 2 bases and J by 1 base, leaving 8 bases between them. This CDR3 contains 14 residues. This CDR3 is CASSQLGENTEAFF. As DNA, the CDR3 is TGTGCCAGCAGCCAATTAGGCGAGAACACTGAAGCTTTCTTT.

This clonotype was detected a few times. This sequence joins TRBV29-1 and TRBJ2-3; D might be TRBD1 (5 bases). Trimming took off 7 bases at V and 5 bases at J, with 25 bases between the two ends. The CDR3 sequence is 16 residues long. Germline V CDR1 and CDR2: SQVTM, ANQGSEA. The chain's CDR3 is CSAVGIARVDGDTQYF. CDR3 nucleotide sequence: TGCAGCGCCGTTGGAATAGCCAGGGTTGATGGAGATACGCAGTATTTT.